What follows are 21 T cell receptor beta chains derived from one specimen sequenced in a study of T cells expressing NK-cell markers. Following a re-call of the 5' RACE reads, TCRdb has one entry per CDR3 protein and lacks DNA. This sample contains a few hundred thousand distinct CDR3 sequences. The sequenced sample was blood T cells: a sorted CD56 or NKG2C T cell subset, CD4+ or CD8+ T cells, or bulk PBMC T cells (not recorded which). The receptors shown here come from a man aged 18 to 69 in good health.

This sequence joins TRBV3-1 and TRBJ2-2; with no DNA, the TCRdb D assignment of TRBD2 cannot be verified. This CDR3 is built from 17 residues. Germline CDR1 is LGHDT and CDR2 is YNNKEL (reference sequence). CDR3 in amino acids: CASSQERLAGNTGELFF.

The chain carries TRBV7-6 and TRBJ2-1; TCRdb selects TRBD2, and the lack of DNA leaves this call unchecked. Per germline, CDR1 SGHVS and CDR2 FNYEAQ. This CDR3 region has 17 residues. The chain's CDR3 is CASSLKPRLAGYNEQFF.

CDR3 loop: CASRKGQGVYGYTF. V gene TRBV2 combines with J gene TRBJ1-2; TCRdb selects TRBD1, and the lack of DNA leaves this call unchecked. This CDR3 comprises 14 residues. Germline CDR1 and CDR2: SNHLY and FYNNEI.

The CDR3 is CASSFSQKYNEQFF. The J gene is TRBJ2-1, the V gene TRBV4-2. The germline V gene encodes CDR1 LGHNA and CDR2 YNFKEQ. The CDR3 runs 14 residues.

V usage is TRBV6-5 and J usage is TRBJ1-2. Germline V CDR1 and CDR2: MNHEY, SVGAGI. The CDR3 has 18 amino acids. The CDR3 here is CASSYSIGGQGQFYGYTF.

The chain employs TRBV2 and TRBJ2-2; absent DNA, TCRdb's TRBD1 call cannot be checked. CDR1 is SNHLY and CDR2 is FYNNEI in the germline V gene. CDR3 length: 14 residues. The CDR3 loop reads CASMLAGGVGELFF.

CDR3 amino acids: CSGVAGGPEDTQYF. The chain links TRBV20-1 to TRBJ2-3; TCRdb's D call, TRBD2, is unchecked because there is no DNA. From germline, CDR1 is DFQATT and CDR2 SNEGSKA (reference sequence). CDR3 length: 14 amino acids.

This chain links TRBV2 with TRBJ2-1. This CDR3 comprises 12 residues. In germline, CDR1 is SNHLY, CDR2 FYNNEI. The CDR3 protein is CASSEALGKQFF.

The rearrangement uses TRBV7-2 and TRBJ2-5; TCRdb outputs TRBD2, but without DNA this stays unchecked. This CDR3 comprises 16 residues. Per the germline V gene, CDR1 is SGHTA and CDR2 is FQGNSA. The CDR3 reads CASSPGGGARRETQYF.

The chain recombines TRBV5-6 with TRBJ2-4; the D call from TCRdb, TRBD1, cannot be confirmed without DNA. This CDR3 contains 14 residues. The germline CDR1 and CDR2 sequences are SGHDT and YYEEEE. The CDR3 sequence: CASSQQGTKNIQYF.

V usage is TRBV13 and J usage is TRBJ2-3; the D gene TCRdb calls, TRBD2, cannot be checked with no DNA. There are 15 residues in the CDR3. Germline V CDR1 and CDR2: PRHDT, FYEKMQ (reference sequence). CDR3 sequence reads: CASSARLAITDTQYF. The full variable domain, rest sourced from reference TRBV13 and TRBJ2-3, is AAGVIQSPRHLIKEKRETATLKCYPIPRHDTVYWYQQGPGQDPQFLISFYEKMQSDKGSIPDRFSAQQFSDYHSELNMSSLELGDSALYFCASSARLAITDTQYFGPGTRLTVL.

The gene calls are TRBV12-3 or TRBV12-4 and TRBJ1-3; the TCRdb call, TRBD1, lacks DNA for checking. The CDR3 has 14 amino acids. CDR3 in amino acids: CASRLGRSGNTIYF.

The chain carries TRBV5-8 and TRBJ2-1; no DNA is available, so the TRBD1 call from TCRdb remains unchecked. Germline lookup yields CDR1 SGHTS and CDR2 YDEGEE. The length of the CDR3 is 16 residues. CDR3 sequence: CASSRTGGFIINEQFF.

The chain employs TRBV10-3 and TRBJ1-1; the D call of TRBD1 rests on TCRdb alone, since no DNA is present to check it. The length of the CDR3 is 14 residues. Germline V CDR1 and CDR2: ENHRY, SYGVKD. The CDR3 region is CAISARQGWTEAFF.

The rearrangement links TRBV12-3 or TRBV12-4 to TRBJ1-5; TCRdb proposes TRBD1, but this gene call is untestable without DNA. The CDR3 sequence is 14 residues long. The CDR3 spells CASSLLGGSQPQHF.

V and J are TRBV20-1 and TRBJ2-1; TCRdb proposes TRBD2, but this gene call is untestable without DNA. This CDR3 region has 16 residues. Looked up from germline, CDR1 is DFQATT and CDR2 is SNEGSKA (reference sequence). CDR3 residues: CSAYAFWRGTYNEQFF.

V gene TRBV6-4 combines with J gene TRBJ2-2; TCRdb gives TRBD1 as the D gene, but with no DNA this cannot be confirmed. The germline gives CDR1 MRHNA, CDR2 SNTAGT. The CDR3 totals 14 residues. The CDR3 loop is CASSAQGAGGELFF.

This rearrangement joins TRBV12-3 or TRBV12-4 to TRBJ1-5; absent DNA, TCRdb's TRBD1 call cannot be checked. CDR3 length: 14 amino acids. This chain's CDR3 is CASRYDSRNQPQHF.

The V call is TRBV18, the J call TRBJ2-1. CDR1 and CDR2 from the germline V gene are KGHSH and LQKENI. The CDR3 runs to 14 residues. The CDR3 spells CASSPPPVYNEQFF.

The rearrangement joins TRBV4-1 to TRBJ1-2. Germline V CDR1 and CDR2: MGHRA, YSYEKL. This CDR3 is built from 14 residues. CDR3 amino acids: CASSPPWDSYGYTF.

The genes are TRBV5-1 and TRBJ2-7; TCRdb picks TRBD1, but there is no DNA to check that call. Germline V gives CDR1 SGHRS, CDR2 YFSETQ. The CDR3 runs 14 residues. The CDR3 is CASSASGGWGEQYF.